The 2 T cell receptor beta chains below were found in one sample sequenced in a study of Ad26.COV2.S vaccination and SARS-CoV-2 variants. Indicated treatment: 15 to 20 received Ad26.COV2.S at low or high dose, single or two shots; about 5 received placebo; per-sample allocation not given. It was on day 63 after the first vaccine or placebo injection that samples were taken. Only in-frame clones appear in the TCRdb table, and some are missing; sequencing was by immunoSEQ multiplex PCR. The sample has some 320,000 clones, 85% to 90% seen once. The sample here was peripheral blood, taken in a trial of Ad26.COV2.S vaccine versus placebo. These receptor sequences come from a person between 18 and 65 years old who received the Ad26.COV2.S COVID-19 vaccine or a placebo.

The gene calls are TRBV4-3 and TRBJ2-7; 9 bases are shared with TRBD2. CDR1 is LGHNA and CDR2 is YSLEER in the germline V gene. The length of the CDR3 is 16 residues. After removal of 0 bases from V and 6 bases from J, the junction contained 9 bases not matched to a gene. Written as DNA, the CDR3 is TGCGCCAGCAGCCAAGATCTAGCGGGGAGAAATGGCGAGCAGTACTTC. Residues: CASSQDLAGRNGEQYF.

The gene calls are TRBV5-1 and TRBJ2-6, with 8 nucleotides matching TRBD2. Germline loops: CDR1 SGHRS, CDR2 YFSETQ. The CDR3 sequence is 20 residues long. Unmatched junction bases numbered 15, after V lost 4 bases and J lost 0 bases. CDR3 in amino acids: CASSLLAAGGPLSGANVLTF. The CDR3, as DNA: TGCGCCAGCAGCCTCCTCGCGGCGGGGGGCCCTCTCTCTGGGGCCAACGTCCTGACTTTC.